This TCR beta chain was documented in a study of metastatic and nonmetastatic thyroid tumors. The study's findings and limits: Compared with benign nodules, malignant thyroid tumors were reported to have significantly higher TCR beta diversity in both blood and tumor.

There were no patients who had received any treatment before thyroid surgery. The CDR3 length is 11 residues. The V end was cut by 7 bases, the J end by 13 bases, with 14 bases between. Using MiXCR, TCRdb re-called clones from the PCR reads. The sample includes some 33,000 clones, about a sixth of them seen just once. About this clone itself: What it recognizes is unknown.

Material: blood. V gene TRBV12-3 or TRBV12-4 combines with J gene TRBJ2-1; TRBD1 might be the D (6 bases). This receptor was obtained from a female donor with papillary thyroid cancer or a benign thyroid nodule (not recorded which). Some clones in this sample may be carry-over from other donors' samples. The CDR3 nucleotides are TGTGCCAGCATCACAGGGTTATATCAGTTCTTC. This sequence encodes CASITGLYQFF.